The rows below give T cell receptor beta chains drawn from one sample of a study of T cell responses to AZD1222 COVID-19 vaccine. Using immunoSEQ multiplex PCR, the repertoire was profiled, and TCRdb retains in-frame clones only, with some absent. The sample contains about 140,000 clones, approximately 93% of which appear only once. Sequenced here: peripheral blood, sampled after recovery from COVID-19. The receptors originated from an adult who had recovered from COVID-19. Both conserved end residues are trimmed from each CDR3.

V: TRBV7-9
J: TRBJ1-6
CDR3: ASSPVWGNSPLH

V: TRBV18
J: TRBJ1-2
CDR3: ASSYDRGYGYT

V: TRBV15
J: TRBJ1-6
CDR3: ATSRTGYNSPLH

V: TRBV15
J: TRBJ1-4
CDR3: ATSRDKYEKLF

V: TRBV5-4
J: TRBJ1-2
CDR3: ASSLAGEVYGYT

V: TRBV29-1
J: TRBJ1-3
CDR3: SVDAPMAGNTIY

V: TRBV5-1
J: TRBJ2-2
CDR3: ASSLAPTANTGELF

V: TRBV7-9
J: TRBJ1-4
CDR3: ASSNRGANEKLF

V: TRBV6-5
J: TRBJ1-2
CDR3: ASSLSDNYGYT

V: TRBV7-8
J: TRBJ2-2
CDR3: ASSLVQGNTGELF

V: TRBV29-1
J: TRBJ2-1
CDR3: SVSGTGPLEKF

V: TRBV11-1
J: TRBJ2-7
CDR3: ASSLTSGYSYEQY

V: TRBV28
J: TRBJ1-5
CDR3: ASSLPPGQGNQPQH

V: TRBV25-1
J: TRBJ1-4
CDR3: ASRDSRGATNEKLF

V: TRBV5-1
J: TRBJ2-7
CDR3: ASSSPTPGTVYEQY

V: TRBV30
J: TRBJ2-7
CDR3: AWSPLGPGEQY

V: TRBV28
J: TRBJ2-7
CDR3: ASSSTSRDRSYEQY

V: TRBV10-2
J: TRBJ2-6
CDR3: ASRGLGAEPYSGANVLT

V: TRBV19
J: TRBJ1-5
CDR3: ASSRDRATIGNQPQH

V: TRBV28
J: TRBJ2-2
CDR3: ASSFEGALGELF

V: TRBV4-2
J: TRBJ1-2
CDR3: ASSQRGLSGYT

V: TRBV5-4
J: TRBJ1-2
CDR3: ASSLGDRVDGYT

V: TRBV2
J: TRBJ1-1
CDR3: ASKKDSLNTEAF

V: TRBV24-1
J: TRBJ2-2
CDR3: ATSDLVGGELF

V: TRBV3-1/TRBV3-2
J: TRBJ1-1
CDR3: ASSQVRGSTEAF

V: TRBV28
J: TRBJ2-1
CDR3: ASSRKAGTSGKSSYNEQF

V: TRBV11-2
J: TRBJ2-5
CDR3: ASSSWGLAAQETQY